Listed here are 13 T cell receptor beta chains from one sample, sequenced in a study of Ad26.COV2.S vaccination and SARS-CoV-2 variants. Profiled with immunoSEQ multiplex PCR; TCRdb holds only in-frame clones, not every one. Of 350,000 to 400,000 clones listed, about 88% are singletons. Treatment: roughly 18 received Ad26.COV2.S at low or high dose, single or two shots; 5 received placebo; per-sample allocation not given. Sampling took place 63 days after the first vaccine or placebo injection. Sequenced here: peripheral blood, sampled in a trial of Ad26.COV2.S vaccine versus placebo. These receptors were obtained from a person aged 18-65 years who received the Ad26.COV2.S COVID-19 vaccine or a placebo.

The chain recombines TRBV5-5 with TRBJ2-2; 9 bases are a match to TRBD2. Looked up from germline, CDR1 is SGHKS and CDR2 is YYEKEE (reference sequence). CDR3 length equals 20 residues. The junction had 20 bases not matched to a gene; V was cut back by 4 bases and J by 4 bases. The CDR3 DNA reads as TGTGCCAGCAGCAGAACCCCTTTAGGCGGGGGGGCAGAGTCCACCGGGGAGCTGTTTTTT. Its translation is CASSRTPLGGGAESTGELFF.

V and J are TRBV27 and TRBJ2-7; no firm D call. The CDR3 runs to 13 residues. Trimming took off 4 bases at V and 6 bases at J, with 13 bases between the two ends. Germline assignment: CDR1 MNHEY and CDR2 SMNVEV (reference sequence). Written as DNA, the CDR3 is TGTGCCAGCAGTTCGAACTGGGGTGGCGAGCAGTACTTC. Its translation: CASSSNWGGEQYF.

This clone was detected only a few times. This chain uses TRBV30 with TRBJ1-6, with D possibly TRBD1 on 5 matching bases. Germline V gene sequence: CDR1 GTSNPN, CDR2 SVGIG (reference sequence). This CDR3 has 15 residues. Trimming took off 2 bases at V and 5 bases at J, with 13 bases between the two ends. CDR3 sequence reads: CAWSSAGPNNSPLHF. CDR3 DNA: TGTGCCTGGAGTTCCGCGGGACCAAATAATTCACCCCTCCACTTT. The entire variable domain, with the rest obtained from reference TRBV30 and TRBJ1-6, is as follows: SQTIHQWPATLVQPVGSPLSLECTVEGTSNPNLYWYRQAAGRGLQLLFYSVGIGQISSEVPQNLSASRPQDRQFILSSKKLLLSDSGFYLCAWSSAGPNNSPLHFGNGTRLTVT.

J is TRBJ1-4 and V is TRBV9; TRBD1 aligns across 7 bases. The length of the CDR3 is 15 residues. Losses at the gene ends were 1 base for V and 2 bases for J; bases not matched to a gene: 2. Germline V gene data show CDR1 as SGDLS and CDR2 as YYNGEE. This CDR3 is CASSVTRGTNEKLFF. CDR3 nucleotides: TGTGCCAGCAGCGTAACCAGGGGGACTAATGAAAAACTGTTTTTT.

The gene calls are TRBV6-6 and TRBJ2-5; the D call may be TRBD1 or TRBD2 (6 bases each). Germline values: CDR1 MNHNY, CDR2 SVGAGI (reference sequence). With 4 bases removed from V and 5 bases from J, the gap between germline ends came to 14 bases. The CDR3 runs to 14 residues. CDR3 sequence: CASSSTWGAETQYF. The DNA of the CDR3 is TGTGCCAGCAGTTCCACCTGGGGGGCCGAGACCCAGTACTTC.

This chain uses TRBV16 with TRBJ2-1; tentatively, D is TRBD2 (6 bases). Germline-derived CDR1 and CDR2 are KGHSY and FQNENV. The V gene lost 1 base and the J gene lost 2 bases, with 18 bases spanning the gap. This CDR3 contains 18 residues. The CDR3 spells CASSQFFSGPGAYNEQFF. CDR3 DNA: TGTGCCAGCAGCCAATTTTTTAGCGGTCCGGGAGCCTACAATGAGCAGTTCTTC.

This clone was observed a single time. CDR3 in amino acids: CASSYSSGSTYEQYF. CDR3 bases: TGCGCCAGCAGCTACTCTAGCGGGAGTACCTACGAGCAGTACTTC. The chain joins TRBV5-1 to TRBJ2-7; TRBD2 matches 10 bases. Trimming cost V 3 bases and J 2 bases; bases outside gene matches: 5. The CDR3 runs 15 residues. Germline assignment: CDR1 SGHRS and CDR2 YFSETQ.

The chain employs TRBV18 and TRBJ2-7; 10 bases map to TRBD1. V was clipped by 4 bases and J by 2 bases; unmatched bases: 2. The CDR3 has 14 residues. The germline V gene has CDR1 KGHSH and CDR2 LQKENI. CDR3 DNA sequence: TGTGCCAGCTCACAAGGACAGGGGGCCTACGAGCAGTACTTC. Translation: CASSQGQGAYEQYF.

CDR3 amino acids: CASSQASGGDHYEQYF. CDR3 nucleotide sequence: TGCGCCAGCAGCCAAGCGTCAGGGGGGGACCACTACGAGCAGTACTTC. V is TRBV4-1 and J is TRBJ2-7, with D possibly being TRBD1 or TRBD2 (7 bases each). Looked up from germline, CDR1 is MGHRA and CDR2 is YSYEKL. The CDR3 totals 16 residues. V was cut by 1 base and J by 3 bases, with 16 bases left in between.

The chain recombines TRBV5-1 with TRBJ2-7; 7 nucleotides agree with TRBD1. Per the germline V gene, CDR1 is SGHRS and CDR2 is YFSETQ. After removal of 0 bases from V and 1 base from J, the junction contained 7 bases not matched to a gene. The CDR3 runs to 16 residues. The CDR3 protein is CASSLVGLGQSYEQYF. The DNA of the CDR3 is TGCGCCAGCAGCTTGGTGGGGTTGGGACAGTCCTACGAGCAGTACTTC.

This clone has a single count. The chain carries TRBV10-3 and TRBJ2-3; D is perhaps TRBD1 (5 bases). The germline gives CDR1 ENHRY, CDR2 SYGVKD. Trimming took 6 bases from V and 0 from J, leaving 7 bases between them. The CDR3 contains 13 residues. The CDR3, as DNA: TGTGCCATCAGAAGGACAAGCACAGATACGCAGTATTTT. Translating it yields CAIRRTSTDTQYF.

The genes are TRBV29-1 and TRBJ2-5; D not certain. This CDR3 contains 13 residues. Germline-derived CDR1 and CDR2 are SQVTM and ANQGSEA. V was trimmed by 2 bases and J by 4 bases, leaving 11 bases between them. The CDR3 bases are TGCAGCGTTGAAATAACCCCCGGAGAGACCCAGTACTTC. Translated, it gives CSVEITPGETQYF.

This clone was detected once. V and J are TRBV18 and TRBJ2-7, with TRBD1 matching 9 bases. The CDR3 consists of 13 residues. In germline, CDR1 is KGHSH, CDR2 LQKENI. V dropped 8 bases and J dropped 5; count of bases not matched to a gene: 7. CDR3 coding DNA: TGTGCCAGCCGTTCAACAGGGGGCAACGAGCAGTACTTC. The encoded protein is CASRSTGGNEQYF.